Below are 20 T cell receptor beta chains sequenced from a single sample in a study of memory CD4+ T cells and cytomegalovirus serostatus. Single viable CD3+CD4+CD8-CD45RO+ cells were sorted as the memory CD4+ T cells. This table comes from immunoSEQ multiplex PCR, and its TCRdb copy is limited to in-frame clones, with some not included. The sample holds more than 45,000 clones, around 74% seen once. The source material was memory CD4+ T cells from blood. The source of these receptors is an adult in good health and CMV-seropositive.

The chain employs TRBV5-1 and TRBJ2-7; D not resolved. CDR1 is SGHRS and CDR2 is YFSETQ in the germline V gene. CDR3 length: 14 residues. V was trimmed by 0 bases and J by 3 bases, leaving 10 bases between them. CDR3 DNA: TGCGCCAGCAGCTTGGCCTATGATGACTACGAGCAGTACTTC. This codes for CASSLAYDDYEQYF. Based on the CDR3 plus reference TRBV5-1 and TRBJ2-7, the full variable domain is KAGVTQTPRYLIKTRGQQVTLSCSPISGHRSVSWYQQTPGQGLQFLFEYFSETQRNKGNFPGRFSGRQFSNSRSEMNVSTLELGDSALYLCASSLAYDDYEQYFGPGTRLTVT.

The CDR3 loop reads CASSFIKEGQPQHF. CDR3 bases: TGTGCCAGCAGTTTTATTAAAGAGGGTCAGCCCCAGCATTTT. The V gene is TRBV28, the J gene TRBJ1-5; D is unclear. Trimming left V 3 bases short and J 6 bases short, with 12 bases between. The length of the CDR3 is 14 residues. Per germline, CDR1 MDHEN and CDR2 SYDVKM.

This rearrangement joins TRBV7-2 to TRBJ1-5, with D uncertain. This CDR3 spans 14 amino acids. Germline V lookup: CDR1 SGHTA, CDR2 FQGNSA. Deletions cut 5 bases from V and 1 base from J, with 9 bases between. CDR3 DNA sequence: TGTGCCAGCAGCCCTTCAAGGAGCAATCAGCCCCAGCATTTT. This sequence encodes CASSPSRSNQPQHF.

The V gene is TRBV4-1, the J gene TRBJ2-5, with 11 bases aligning to TRBD2. Germline CDR1 reads MGHRA; CDR2 reads YSYEKL. The J segment lost 4 bases and the V segment lost 4 bases, leaving 14 bases of the junction unmatched. The CDR3 contains 18 residues. CDR3 coding DNA: TGCGCCAGCAGCCTCACCTCGAGTAGCGGGGGGGCCGGAGAGACCCAGTACTTC. Translating gives CASSLTSSSGGAGETQYF.

V gene TRBV11-3 combines with J gene TRBJ2-1; weak D call: TRBD2 (6 bases). Germline lookup yields CDR1 SGHNT and CDR2 YENEEA. Deletions cut 2 bases from V and 0 bases from J, with 17 bases between. The CDR3 totals 18 residues. DNA of the CDR3: TGTGCCAGCAGCTTACACCCGCCTAGCGAAAGCTCCTACAATGAGCAGTTCTTC. Its protein product is CASSLHPPSESSYNEQFF.

This clone was observed a few times. The chain uses TRBV7-9 and TRBJ1-2; D may be TRBD1 (5 bases). CDR1 and CDR2 from the germline V gene are SEHNR and FQNEAQ (reference sequence). Trimming shortened V by 4 bases and J by 6 bases, and 12 bases separated the two germline ends. The CDR3 totals 13 residues. The CDR3 loop is CASSSSGRDGYTF. The CDR3 DNA is TGTGCCAGCAGCTCGTCAGGGAGGGATGGCTACACCTTC.

This rearrangement joins TRBV11-2 to TRBJ2-1, with TRBD2 matching 10 bases. CDR3 size: 18 residues. Germline CDR1 SGHAT, CDR2 FQNNGV. V gave up 2 bases and J gave up 9 bases; unmatched junction bases: 16. The CDR3 region has the DNA TGTGCCAGCAGCTTACTTTCCTCGGAAGCGGGGGGGCCAAGTGAGCAGTTCTTC. This codes for CASSLLSSEAGGPSEQFF.

This rearrangement joins TRBV27 to TRBJ1-2; D is unresolved. The CDR3 sequence is 12 residues long. The V end lost 4 bases, the J end lost 12 bases, and 15 bases lay between the germline ends. Germline V gene lookup returns CDR1 MNHEY and CDR2 SMNVEV (reference sequence). CDR3 coding DNA: TGTGCCAGCAGTTCGGGCGGAGGGTGGAACACCTTC. Amino acids: CASSSGGGWNTF.

The V call is TRBV19, the J call TRBJ2-7, with D unresolved. CDR1 is LNHDA and CDR2 is SQIVND in the germline V gene (reference sequence). The V gene lost 4 bases and the J gene lost 2 bases, with 9 bases spanning the gap. The CDR3 contains 13 residues. CDR3 sequence (DNA): TGTGCCAGTAGTACCCAAAATACCTACGAGCAGTACTTC. Translation gives CASSTQNTYEQYF.

The sample holds a few counts of this clone. The chain recombines TRBV4-1 with TRBJ2-4; 8 positions match TRBD2. Trimming removed 1 base from V and 1 base from J; junction bases left unmatched: 9. CDR1 MGHRA and CDR2 YSYEKL come from the germline V gene. The CDR3 spans 18 residues. The CDR3 is CASSQGVQAGVAKNIQYF. CDR3 in DNA: TGCGCCAGCAGCCAAGGGGTTCAAGCGGGGGTGGCCAAAAACATTCAGTACTTC.

J is TRBJ1-4 and V is TRBV2; weak D call: TRBD1 (5 bases). The CDR3 contains 16 residues. V lost 3 bases and J lost 10, with 21 bases in between. Germline V gene lookup returns CDR1 SNHLY and CDR2 FYNNEI. CDR3 DNA: TGTGCCAGCAGTGACCGGAAGGGGCCTGTTAGGGGAAAACTGTTTTTT. This codes for CASSDRKGPVRGKLFF. Based on the CDR3 plus reference TRBV2 and TRBJ1-4, the full variable domain is EPEVTQTPSHQVTQMGQEVILRCVPISNHLYFYWYRQILGQKVEFLVSFYNNEISEKSEIFDDQFSVERPDGSNFTLKIRSTKLEDSAMYFCASSDRKGPVRGKLFFGSGTQLSVL.

The chain combines TRBV2 with TRBJ2-2; D is tentatively TRBD1 or TRBD2 (6 bases each). V was pared by 6 bases and J by 5 bases, with 19 bases between. The V gene's germline CDR1 is SNHLY and CDR2 FYNNEI. The CDR3 has 16 amino acids. The CDR3 loop reads CASRFIGGLGTGELFF. CDR3 bases: TGTGCCAGCAGATTCATCGGGGGCTTGGGAACCGGGGAGCTGTTTTTT.

This rearrangement joins TRBV10-3 to TRBJ1-2; 10 bases align to TRBD1. V dropped 2 bases and J dropped 1; count of bases not matched to a gene: 4. CDR1 and CDR2 (germline): ENHRY, SYGVKD. The CDR3 length is 16 residues. The CDR3 loop is CAISERGTGDNYGYTF. CDR3 in DNA: TGTGCCATCAGTGAGCGGGGGACAGGGGATAACTATGGCTACACCTTC.

This rearrangement joins TRBV18 to TRBJ2-3; no clear D gene. The V gene lost 6 bases and the J gene lost 2 bases, with 3 bases spanning the gap. The length of the CDR3 is 11 residues. Per the germline V gene, CDR1 is KGHSH and CDR2 is LQKENI. The CDR3 nucleotides read TGTGCCAGCTCGCCCACAGATACGCAGTATTTT. This encodes CASSPTDTQYF.

This clone has just a few counts. The CDR3 region has the DNA TGCGCCAGCAGCCAATATAAGGGGGCTGAAGGCAATCAGCCCCAGCATTTT. It is translated as CASSQYKGAEGNQPQHF. V usage is TRBV4-1 and J usage is TRBJ1-5; 7 positions match TRBD1. CDR3 length: 17 amino acids. Germline values: CDR1 MGHRA, CDR2 YSYEKL. The ends lost 2 bases at V and 2 bases at J; junction bases unmatched: 9.

CDR3: CASSQDGQGGYGYTF. For the CDR3, the DNA is TGTGCCAGCAGCCAAGACGGGCAGGGCGGCTATGGCTACACCTTC. The gene calls are TRBV4-2 and TRBJ1-2; a possible D gene is TRBD1 (5 bases). CDR1 and CDR2 (germline): LGHNA, YNFKEQ. The CDR3 length is 15 residues. V was clipped by 0 bases and J by 4 bases, with 12 bases between them.

V is TRBV7-2 and J is TRBJ1-1; D not resolved. The CDR3 runs 15 residues. CDR1 and CDR2 from the germline V gene are SGHTA and FQGNSA. Between the trimmed V and J ends, which lost 1 base and 0 bases, there was a span of 9 bases. This chain's CDR3 is CASSLGGRMNTEAFF. DNA for the CDR3: TGTGCCAGCAGCTTAGGTGGGAGGATGAACACTGAAGCTTTCTTT.

The rearrangement joins TRBV18 to TRBJ1-6; 7 bases agree with TRBD1. Germline V lookup: CDR1 KGHSH, CDR2 LQKENI. The V gene end was trimmed by 2 bases and the J gene end by 14 bases; junction bases not matched to a gene: 15. The CDR3 extends over 16 amino acids. CDR3 sequence reads: CASSPAPPGQALTLHF. DNA for the CDR3: TGTGCCAGCTCACCAGCACCCCCCGGACAGGCATTAACCCTCCACTTT.

V usage is TRBV14 and J usage is TRBJ2-6; D uncertain. CDR3 length: 19 residues. V was trimmed by 0 bases and J by 0 bases, leaving 15 bases between them. The germline gives CDR1 SGHDN, CDR2 FVKESK. The DNA of the CDR3 is TGTGCCAGCAGCCAAGATCGATCACAGTTATACTCTGGGGCCAACGTCCTGACTTTC. The encoded protein is CASSQDRSQLYSGANVLTF.

The chain is built from TRBV29-1 and TRBJ1-4; 8 bases line up with TRBD1. This CDR3 contains 15 residues. Losses at the gene ends were 6 bases for V and 3 bases for J; bases not matched to a gene: 9. Germline lookup yields CDR1 SQVTM and CDR2 ANQGSEA. CDR3 loop: CSVAPGQGANEKLFF. The CDR3 nucleotides are TGCAGCGTCGCACCCGGACAGGGCGCTAATGAAAAACTGTTTTTT.